Each of the 16 T cell receptor beta chains below was sequenced from the same sample in a study of blood T cell repertoires in COVID-19. The table came from immunoSEQ multiplex PCR; TCRdb's copy has only in-frame clones and leaves some out. The repertoire holds around 320,000 clones, with nearly 90% as singletons. The sample was peripheral blood. All receptors derive from a woman aged 25-40 years with COVID-19, enrolled during active disease.

The sample holds one count of this clone. The chain combines TRBV5-8 with TRBJ2-2, with D possibly being TRBD2 (6 bases). The CDR3 covers 13 residues. Trimming took off 6 bases at V and 13 bases at J, with 19 bases between the two ends. The germline CDR1 and CDR2 sequences are SGHTS and YDEGEE. CDR3: CASTRRVRGGLFF. In DNA form, the CDR3 reads TGTGCCAGCACCAGGAGGGTAAGGGGAGGGCTGTTTTTT. Filled out from reference TRBV5-8 and TRBJ2-2, the complete variable domain reads EAGVTQSPTHLIKTRGQQATLRCSPISGHTSVYWYQQALGLGLQFLLWYDEGEERNRGNFPPRFSGRQFPNYSSELNVNALELEDSALYLCASTRRVRGGLFFGEGSRLTVL.

The chain recombines TRBV9 with TRBJ2-2; 8 nucleotides match TRBD1. The germline V gene has CDR1 SGDLS and CDR2 YYNGEE. This CDR3 has 16 residues. The V and J ends lost 0 bases and 4 bases, in that order; junction bases with no gene match: 5. CDR3: CASSVGQGATTGELFF. CDR3 bases: TGTGCCAGCAGCGTAGGGCAGGGGGCGACCACCGGGGAGCTGTTTTTT.

V gene TRBV19 combines with J gene TRBJ1-5; TRBD1 agrees at 7 bases. The germline V gene has CDR1 LNHDA and CDR2 SQIVND (reference sequence). Trimming removed 6 bases from V and 5 bases from J; junction bases left unmatched: 13. The CDR3 has 16 residues. The CDR3 sequence: CASSPSFDRVYQPQHF. The CDR3 DNA follows: TGTGCCAGTAGCCCATCCTTTGACAGGGTTTATCAGCCCCAGCATTTT.

The rearrangement joins TRBV12-3 or TRBV12-4 to TRBJ2-7, with TRBD1 matching 7 bases. V shed 4 bases, J shed 3 bases, and the junction held 3 bases outside the gene matches. This CDR3 comprises 13 residues. In DNA, the CDR3 is TGTGCCAGCAGTTCGGGGACAGTCTACGAGCAGTACTTC. Its translation is CASSSGTVYEQYF.

The chain is built from TRBV7-9 and TRBJ2-1, with D maybe TRBD1 (5 bases). Germline lookup yields CDR1 SEHNR and CDR2 FQNEAQ (reference sequence). This CDR3 spans 12 amino acids. V was cut by 10 bases and J by 6 bases, with 13 bases left in between. The CDR3 spells CAIPQGSNEQFF. The DNA of the CDR3 is TGTGCCATTCCGCAGGGTTCCAATGAGCAGTTCTTC. The complete variable domain, with remaining parts taken from reference TRBV7-9 and TRBJ2-1, reads DTGVSQNPRHKITKRGQNVTFRCDPISEHNRLYWYRQTLGQGPEFLTYFQNEAQLEKSRLLSDRFSAERPKGSFSTLEIQRTEQGDSAMYLCAIPQGSNEQFFGPGTRLTVL.

This clone was counted only a few times. V and J are TRBV2 and TRBJ1-1; no reliable D call. CDR1 is SNHLY and CDR2 is FYNNEI in the germline V gene. Trimming stripped 9 bases from V and 2 bases from J, with 7 bases between. This CDR3 spans 11 amino acids. CDR3 region: CARQSNTEAFF. The CDR3 DNA is TGTGCCAGACAGAGCAACACTGAAGCTTTCTTT.

This clone was found once. The rearrangement uses TRBV27 and TRBJ1-1, with 8 bases lining up with TRBD1. V trimming: 4 bases; J trimming: 4 bases; junction bases outside the gene matches: 5. In germline, CDR1 is MNHEY, CDR2 SMNVEV (reference sequence). This CDR3 spans 14 amino acids. CDR3 DNA: TGTGCCAGCAGTTCCCAGGGGGCCTTCACTGAAGCTTTCTTT. Translating it yields CASSSQGAFTEAFF.

As DNA, the CDR3 is TGTGCCAGCTCACCAGTCGGGACACGGAAGGAAAAACTGTTTTTT. Amino acids: CASSPVGTRKEKLFF. This chain uses TRBV18 with TRBJ1-4, with D maybe TRBD1 (6 bases). The germline V gene has CDR1 KGHSH and CDR2 LQKENI. This CDR3 has 15 residues. V was cut by 2 bases and J by 8 bases, with 15 bases left in between.

This rearrangement joins TRBV6-5 to TRBJ2-3; D is perhaps TRBD1 (6 bases). V lost 0 bases and J lost 7, with 8 bases in between. The CDR3 consists of 13 residues. The germline CDR1 and CDR2 sequences are MNHEY and SVGAGI. The CDR3 reads CASSYSRGNTQYF. Written as DNA, the CDR3 is TGTGCCAGCAGTTACTCCAGGGGAAATACGCAGTATTTT.

V is TRBV30 and J is TRBJ1-2; 10 bases fit TRBD1. In germline, CDR1 is GTSNPN, CDR2 SVGIG (reference sequence). The CDR3 totals 14 residues. V lost 1 base to trimming and J lost 3 bases; unmatched junction nucleotides: 2. This CDR3 reads CAWSAGTGDYGYTF. The DNA of the CDR3 is TGTGCCTGGAGTGCAGGGACAGGGGACTATGGCTACACCTTC.

The chain couples TRBV7-2 to TRBJ2-7, with 10 bases aligning to TRBD2. The CDR3 covers 14 residues. V trimming: 7 bases; J trimming: 5 bases; junction bases outside the gene matches: 8. The germline V gene encodes CDR1 SGHTA and CDR2 FQGNSA. The CDR3 reads CASTLHLAGDEQYF. Here the CDR3 DNA reads TGTGCCAGCACCCTACACCTAGCGGGAGACGAGCAGTACTTC.

The V gene is TRBV6-5, the J gene TRBJ1-6; perhaps TRBD1 as D (6 bases). This CDR3 has 14 residues. Germline V lookup: CDR1 MNHEY, CDR2 SVGAGI. The V end was cut by 4 bases, the J end by 11 bases, with 15 bases between. CDR3 sequence (DNA): TGTGCCAGCAGTTTCCAGGGGATGGGGCCACCCCTCCACTTT. It specifies CASSFQGMGPPLHF.

The V and J genes are TRBV30 and TRBJ1-1, with D perhaps TRBD1 (5 bases). CDR3 length: 13 amino acids. Germline V gene sequence: CDR1 GTSNPN, CDR2 SVGIG (reference sequence). The germline V and J ends were trimmed by 5 bases and 4 bases, with 14 bases remaining between them. The CDR3 bases are TGTGCCTGGGAACCCGGGGGGAGCACTGAAGCTTTCTTT. This translates into CAWEPGGSTEAFF.

On this clone itself: Because it lacks the conserved phenylalanine or tryptophan at the end, this CDR3 is likely a read error. The genes are TRBV28 and TRBJ1-5, with unresolved D. Trimming left V 2 bases short and J 9 bases short, with 8 bases between. Germline assignment: CDR1 MDHEN and CDR2 SYDVKM. The CDR3 consists of 12 residues. This chain's CDR3 is CASSLVRGPQHI. The CDR3 DNA sequence: TGTGCCAGCAGTTTAGTGCGGGGGCCCCAGCATATT.

V and J are TRBV29-1 and TRBJ1-2; TRBD1 is a possible D gene (6 bases). Between the trimmed V and J ends, which lost 4 bases and 1 base, there was a span of 10 bases. CDR3 length: 13 amino acids. CDR1 and CDR2 (germline): SQVTM, ANQGSEA. The CDR3 loop reads CSVGTAFNYGYTF. CDR3 bases: TGCAGCGTTGGGACAGCTTTTAACTATGGCTACACCTTC.

The genes are TRBV29-1 and TRBJ1-1; D might be TRBD1 (5 bases). The CDR3 contains 13 residues. Germline assignment: CDR1 SQVTM and CDR2 ANQGSEA. Trimming removed 4 bases from V and 1 base from J, with 10 bases in between. The CDR3 here is CSVAEGTNTEAFF. CDR3 sequence (DNA): TGCAGCGTTGCGGAGGGGACGAACACTGAAGCTTTCTTT. The variable domain in full, with the rest retrieved from reference TRBV29-1 and TRBJ1-1, is SAVISQKPSRDICQRGTSLTIQCQVDSQVTMMFWYRQQPGQSLTLIATANQGSEATYESGFVIDKFPISRPNLTFSTLTVSNMSPEDSSIYLCSVAEGTNTEAFFGQGTRLTVV.